This T cell receptor beta chain was recovered during a study of CD8 T cells in Susac syndrome. Reverse transcription used about 0.5 to 1 ug RNA and random hexamers. Amplification of TCR beta CDR3 by immunoSEQ multiplex PCR spanned 54 Vbeta and 13 Jbeta. TCRdb recomputed calls from the immunoSEQ multiplex PCR reads with MiXCR, one row per CDR3 protein. The data contain a few hundred thousand distinct CDR3 sequences, over 75% of them singletons. This receptor was obtained from a human donor with multiple sclerosis. Material for sequencing was CD8+ T cells from PBMCs.

The CDR3 reads CASSDLDNEQFF. In DNA form, the CDR3 reads TGTGCCAGCAGCGATCTAGACAATGAGCAGTTCTTC. The chain has TRBV7-3 and TRBJ2-1; D is uncertain. Germline lookup yields CDR1 SGHTA and CDR2 FQGTGA. The CDR3 consists of 12 residues. Trimming stripped 5 bases from V and 5 bases from J, with 7 bases between.